The rows below give T cell receptor beta chains drawn from one sample of a study of cytomegalovirus exposure and HLA in healthy donors. The data were produced by immunoSEQ multiplex PCR, yet TCRdb's version contains in-frame clones alone and is incomplete. The sample includes around 190,000 clones, roughly four fifths of them seen just once. The sample taken for sequencing was PBMCs. The receptor source for this set is a man aged 25 to 45 in good health and CMV-seronegative. Both conserved end residues are part of each CDR3.

j_gene: TRBJ1-1
v_gene: TRBV28
CDR3aa: CASRSGGSGRVNTEAFF

j_gene: TRBJ1-6
v_gene: TRBV7-8
CDR3aa: CASSPRTGSSYSPLHF

j_gene: TRBJ2-1
v_gene: TRBV7-3
CDR3aa: CASSLGQAYNEQFF

j_gene: TRBJ2-2
v_gene: TRBV6-5
CDR3aa: CASSRLAPNTGELFF

j_gene: TRBJ2-5
v_gene: TRBV28
CDR3aa: CASAPRRELPETQYF

j_gene: TRBJ2-7
v_gene: TRBV11-3
CDR3aa: CASSPTGGSYEQYF

j_gene: TRBJ1-4
v_gene: TRBV15
CDR3aa: CATRRVGGSEKLFF

j_gene: TRBJ1-1
v_gene: TRBV11-2
CDR3aa: CASSRTTATEAFF

j_gene: TRBJ2-1
v_gene: TRBV6-1
CDR3aa: CASSLGLYNEQFF

j_gene: TRBJ2-3
v_gene: TRBV7-2
CDR3aa: CASSVRDRGLDTQYF

j_gene: TRBJ2-1
v_gene: TRBV29-1
CDR3aa: CSVMTGYNEQFF